The 32 T cell receptor beta chains below were found in one sample sequenced in a study of STAT3 mutations in large granular lymphocyte leukemia. Study-level findings and limits: In T-cell large granular lymphocyte leukemia, about half of patients showed multiple immunodominant subclonotypes.

For these TCRs, the target antigens are not known. Some clones are missing from TCRdb's copy, which holds only in-frame ones; the method was immunoSEQ multiplex PCR. The profile covers 1,000 to 1,200 clones, with roughly 43% appearing a single time and about half taken by the ten largest. The sequencing input was peripheral blood mononuclear cells. Receptors originate from a male patient aged 50 or older with T-cell large granular lymphocyte leukemia. Some clones in this sample may be carry-over from other donors' samples.

The J gene is TRBJ2-7, the V gene TRBV7-9, with a tentative D call TRBD1 (6 bases). The V and J ends lost 5 bases and 2 bases respectively, with 13 bases between them. This CDR3 is 14 amino acids long. Germline assignment: CDR1 SEHNR and CDR2 FQNEAQ (reference sequence). This chain's CDR3 is CASSPRDIPYEQYF. The CDR3 coding sequence is TGTGCCAGCAGCCCCCGGGACATACCCTACGAGCAGTACTTC.

The J gene is TRBJ2-7, the V gene TRBV5-1; unclear D gene. Germline CDR1 is SGHRS and CDR2 is YFSETQ. Trimming removed 4 bases from V and 0 bases from J, with 11 bases in between. This CDR3 spans 14 amino acids. Written as DNA, the CDR3 is TGCGCCAGCAGCCTCGGTAGGAGCTCCTACGAGCAGTACTTC. Amino acids: CASSLGRSSYEQYF.

The chain is built from TRBV7-9 and TRBJ2-7; no definite D call. Germline V CDR1 and CDR2: SEHNR, FQNEAQ (reference sequence). The CDR3 runs to 12 residues. V lost 4 bases and J lost 9, with 13 bases in between. The CDR3 DNA reads as TGTGCCAGCAGCTCCAACAGAATCGGGCAGTACTTC. This translates into CASSSNRIGQYF. Based on the CDR3 plus reference TRBV7-9 and TRBJ2-7, the full variable domain is DTGVSQNPRHKITKRGQNVTFRCDPISEHNRLYWYRQTLGQGPEFLTYFQNEAQLEKSRLLSDRFSAERPKGSFSTLEIQRTEQGDSAMYLCASSSNRIGQYFGPGTRLTVT.

This rearrangement joins TRBV18 to TRBJ2-1; maybe TRBD2 (5 bases). Germline values: CDR1 KGHSH, CDR2 LQKENI. The CDR3 extends over 17 amino acids. V lost 3 bases and J lost 1, with 16 bases in between. CDR3 region: CASSPPWEWRSYNEQFF. As DNA, the CDR3 is TGTGCCAGCTCACCCCCCTGGGAGTGGAGGTCCTACAATGAGCAGTTCTTC.

The V gene is TRBV5-4, the J gene TRBJ2-7, with D perhaps matching TRBD2 (6 bases). CDR1 and CDR2 (germline): SGHNT, YYREEE (reference sequence). V gave up 3 bases and J gave up 8 bases, with 18 bases separating them. This CDR3 contains 14 residues. CDR3 bases: TGTGCCAGCAGCTGGGCCGGGAGCATCAGCAAGCAGTACTTC. It is translated as CASSWAGSISKQYF.

J is TRBJ1-1 and V is TRBV29-1, with 7 bases aligning to TRBD1. V lost 3 bases and J lost 4; bases outside the gene matches: 5. Germline CDR1 and CDR2: SQVTM and ANQGSEA. This CDR3 contains 13 residues. The CDR3: CSVEGAGGTEAFF. CDR3 in DNA: TGCAGCGTTGAGGGGGCAGGGGGCACTGAAGCTTTCTTT.

The rearrangement joins TRBV30 to TRBJ1-5; TRBD1 is a possible D gene (6 bases). Germline values: CDR1 GTSNPN, CDR2 SVGIG (reference sequence). The CDR3 totals 13 residues. Trimming took 0 bases from V and 4 from J, leaving 7 bases between them. The DNA for the CDR3 is TGTGCCTGGAGTGTCCAGGGGAATCAGCCCCAGCATTTT. It codes for CAWSVQGNQPQHF.

The chain employs TRBV27 and TRBJ1-5; D is unresolved. Trimming stripped 0 bases from V and 2 bases from J, with 8 bases between. CDR1 is MNHEY, CDR2 SMNVEV, per germline (reference sequence). The CDR3 extends over 15 amino acids. CDR3 loop: CASSLSMSGNQPQHF. The CDR3 coding sequence is TGTGCCAGCAGTTTATCTATGAGTGGCAATCAGCCCCAGCATTTT.

V is TRBV30 and J is TRBJ1-2; D call uncertain. Between the trimmed V and J ends, which lost 0 bases and 7 bases, there was a span of 12 bases. Germline loops: CDR1 GTSNPN, CDR2 SVGIG (reference sequence). The CDR3 has 13 residues. The CDR3 here is CAWSVPTEIGYTF. CDR3 DNA: TGTGCCTGGAGTGTACCAACAGAGATTGGCTACACCTTC. The full variable domain, with the rest looked up from reference TRBV30 and TRBJ1-2, is SQTIHQWPATLVQPVGSPLSLECTVEGTSNPNLYWYRQAAGRGLQLLFYSVGIGQISSEVPQNLSASRPQDRQFILSSKKLLLSDSGFYLCAWSVPTEIGYTFGSGTRLTVV.

In this sample, this clone turned up once. This chain links TRBV11-3 with TRBJ1-5; D not certain. V was pared by 1 base and J by 4 bases, with 14 bases between. CDR1 is SGHNT and CDR2 is YENEEA in the germline V gene. There are 16 residues in the CDR3. CDR3 residues: CASSLVSEVLNQPQHF. Here the CDR3 DNA reads TGTGCCAGCAGCTTAGTTTCCGAAGTCTTGAATCAGCCCCAGCATTTT.

V usage is TRBV18 and J usage is TRBJ2-7, with TRBD2 matching over 8 bases. This CDR3 has 13 residues. Germline-derived CDR1 and CDR2 are KGHSH and LQKENI. J was trimmed by 4 bases and V by 6 bases; bases with no gene match: 5. As DNA, the CDR3 is TGTGCCAGCTCCGTAGCGGGACGATACGAGCAGTACTTC. This sequence encodes CASSVAGRYEQYF.

The chain carries TRBV20-1 and TRBJ2-3; D not resolved. Deletions cut 1 base from V and 6 bases from J, with 5 bases between. Per the germline V gene, CDR1 is DFQATT and CDR2 is SNEGSKA (reference sequence). CDR3 size: 11 residues. Here the CDR3 reads CSARAGDTQYF. The CDR3 DNA reads as TGCAGTGCTAGAGCCGGGGATACGCAGTATTTT.

By frequency in the sample, this clone is hyperexpanded. The rearrangement joins TRBV13 to TRBJ2-3; 9 positions agree with TRBD2. The CDR3 length is 17 residues. The germline V gene has CDR1 PRHDT and CDR2 FYEKMQ (reference sequence). Losses at the gene ends were 5 bases for V and 2 bases for J; bases not matched to a gene: 11. CDR3 sequence: CASSHDLAGAFTDTQYF. The CDR3 DNA reads as TGTGCCAGCAGCCACGACTTAGCGGGGGCTTTCACAGATACGCAGTATTTT.

The chain carries TRBV18 and TRBJ2-1; TRBD1 might be the D (6 bases). The V end was cut by 0 bases, the J end by 7 bases, with 10 bases between. The CDR3 is 14 residues long. Germline V gene lookup returns CDR1 KGHSH and CDR2 LQKENI. CDR3 nucleotides: TGTGCCAGCTCACCACCCGAGGGGGTGAATGAGCAGTTCTTC. The encoded protein is CASSPPEGVNEQFF.

This clone occurred a few times. The chain combines TRBV5-5 with TRBJ2-3; D is possibly TRBD2 (5 bases). With 2 bases removed from V and 0 bases from J, the gap between germline ends came to 13 bases. Germline CDR1 SGHKS, CDR2 YYEKEE (reference sequence). The CDR3 runs 16 residues. The CDR3: CASSLERRTSTDTQYF. CDR3 DNA sequence: TGTGCCAGCAGCTTAGAACGTCGGACTAGCACAGATACGCAGTATTTT.

The chain has TRBV7-9 and TRBJ2-3; D might be TRBD1 (5 bases). This CDR3 has 13 residues. Between the trimmed V and J ends, which lost 5 bases and 6 bases, there was a span of 12 bases. Germline lookup yields CDR1 SEHNR and CDR2 FQNEAQ (reference sequence). CDR3 sequence reads: CASSPDPGDTQYF. Here the CDR3 DNA reads TGTGCCAGCAGCCCCGACCCAGGGGATACGCAGTATTTT. Based on the CDR3 plus reference TRBV7-9 and TRBJ2-3, the full variable domain is DTGVSQNPRHKITKRGQNVTFRCDPISEHNRLYWYRQTLGQGPEFLTYFQNEAQLEKSRLLSDRFSAERPKGSFSTLEIQRTEQGDSAMYLCASSPDPGDTQYFGPGTRLTVL.

The CDR3 DNA is TGCAGCGTTGATGGCGGGGGCGCGCCCTATGGCTACACCTTC. It codes for CSVDGGGAPYGYTF. This chain links TRBV29-1 with TRBJ1-2; D is possibly TRBD1 (6 bases). Per germline, CDR1 SQVTM and CDR2 ANQGSEA. The CDR3 contains 14 residues. V was trimmed by 3 bases and J by 4 bases, leaving 15 bases between them.

This clone appeared a few times. V is TRBV6-5 and J is TRBJ1-5; D gene unclear. This CDR3 is 12 amino acids long. The germline CDR1 and CDR2 sequences are MNHEY and SVGAGI. Trimming removed 6 bases from V and 11 bases from J, with 14 bases in between. The CDR3 reads CASSRDGLSQHF. CDR3 sequence (DNA): TGTGCCAGCAGCCGGGATGGTCTTTCCCAGCATTTT.

This clone has a handful of counts. This chain joins TRBV7-9 and TRBJ2-7; 8 nucleotides line up with TRBD2. The V segment lost 3 bases and the J segment 2 bases; nucleotides outside the gene matches: 3. The CDR3 runs to 14 residues. Germline assignment: CDR1 SEHNR and CDR2 FQNEAQ (reference sequence). As DNA, the CDR3 is TGTGCCAGCAGCTTGGACGGGGGGGCCTACGAGCAGTACTTC. Amino acid sequence: CASSLDGGAYEQYF.

This chain connects TRBV2 to TRBJ2-7; 8 bases are a match to TRBD1. This CDR3 has 14 residues. V lost 8 bases, J lost 2 bases, and 8 bases stayed unmatched. Germline CDR1 reads SNHLY; CDR2 reads FYNNEI. DNA of the CDR3: TGTGCCAGCGATGAGGGGACAGGCCCCTACGAGCAGTACTTC. Protein: CASDEGTGPYEQYF.

The chain carries TRBV29-1 and TRBJ1-1; possible D gene TRBD1, 6 bases. Germline assignment: CDR1 SQVTM and CDR2 ANQGSEA. Trimming removed 6 bases from V and 2 bases from J, with 10 bases in between. CDR3 length: 12 residues. The CDR3 sequence: CSVTTGNTEAFF. CDR3 sequence (DNA): TGCAGCGTGACGACAGGAAACACTGAAGCTTTCTTT.

This rearrangement joins TRBV7-9 to TRBJ2-2; 10 bases align to TRBD2. The CDR3 spans 14 residues. Germline V CDR1 and CDR2: SEHNR, FQNEAQ (reference sequence). Trimming cost V 6 bases and J 3 bases; bases outside gene matches: 1. The CDR3 is CASRLAGDTGELFF. The CDR3 nucleotides are TGTGCCAGCAGGCTAGCGGGAGACACCGGGGAGCTGTTTTTT. The complete variable domain, with remaining parts taken from reference TRBV7-9 and TRBJ2-2, reads DTGVSQNPRHKITKRGQNVTFRCDPISEHNRLYWYRQTLGQGPEFLTYFQNEAQLEKSRLLSDRFSAERPKGSFSTLEIQRTEQGDSAMYLCASRLAGDTGELFFGEGSRLTVL.

The chain joins TRBV30 to TRBJ2-6; 7 nucleotides agree with TRBD2. The germline CDR1 and CDR2 sequences are GTSNPN and SVGIG (reference sequence). The CDR3 is made up of 13 amino acids. Germline trimming cut 8 bases from V and 4 bases from J; bases unmatched to any gene: 5. In DNA form, the CDR3 reads TGTGCCCGGGGAGGGGCCGGGGCCAACGTCCTGACTTTC. It specifies CARGGAGANVLTF.

The chain has TRBV30 and TRBJ1-2; no reliable D call. This CDR3 region has 14 residues. Germline CDR1 GTSNPN, CDR2 SVGIG (reference sequence). The V and J ends lost 2 bases and 8 bases respectively, with 18 bases between them. The CDR3 bases are TGTGCCTGGAGTCGGACGGGGAGATGGTGGGGCTACACCTTC. Protein product: CAWSRTGRWWGYTF.

V gene TRBV18 combines with J gene TRBJ2-7; no clear D. The CDR3 totals 13 residues. Trimming left V 6 bases short and J 2 bases short, with 11 bases between. Germline CDR1 is KGHSH and CDR2 is LQKENI. The CDR3 DNA reads as TGTGCCAGCTCTCAGGAATCGACCTACGAGCAGTACTTC. Its protein product is CASSQESTYEQYF.

The chain carries TRBV5-1 and TRBJ2-3; D assignment may be TRBD1 or TRBD2 (5 bases each). Trimming cost V 6 bases and J 6 bases, with 17 bases left between them. The CDR3 spans 14 residues. Germline CDR1 and CDR2: SGHRS and YFSETQ. The CDR3 loop is CASISGGRDDTQYF. DNA of the CDR3: TGCGCCAGCATCTCTGGAGGCAGGGACGATACGCAGTATTTT.

CDR3 DNA: TGTGCCAGCAGGGGCGGGACAGGGGTCGGGTCCTACGAGCAGTACTTC. It specifies CASRGGTGVGSYEQYF. This rearrangement joins TRBV7-9 to TRBJ2-7; 10 bases align to TRBD1. The CDR3 is 16 residues long. Germline trimming cut 6 bases from V and 1 base from J; bases unmatched to any gene: 9. CDR1 is SEHNR and CDR2 is FQNEAQ in the germline V gene (reference sequence). Full variable domain (missing parts from reference TRBV7-9 and TRBJ2-7): DTGVSQNPRHKITKRGQNVTFRCDPISEHNRLYWYRQTLGQGPEFLTYFQNEAQLEKSRLLSDRFSAERPKGSFSTLEIQRTEQGDSAMYLCASRGGTGVGSYEQYFGPGTRLTVT.

This rearrangement joins TRBV18 to TRBJ2-5, with D hard to call. Germline loops: CDR1 KGHSH, CDR2 LQKENI. This CDR3 spans 15 amino acids. V lost 2 bases and J 1 base, leaving 11 bases between the germline ends. The CDR3 nucleotides are TGTGCCAGCTCACCAAAGCAAACAGCCCAAGAGACCCAGTACTTC. Translation: CASSPKQTAQETQYF.

In this sample, this clone turned up a few times. The chain uses TRBV6-5 and TRBJ2-3, with unresolved D. The CDR3 consists of 14 residues. Trimming took off 2 bases at V and 6 bases at J, with 12 bases between the two ends. Germline-derived CDR1 and CDR2 are MNHEY and SVGAGI. In DNA, the CDR3 is TGTGCCAGCAGTTACGTTCGAGCCCCCGATACGCAGTATTTT. Protein sequence: CASSYVRAPDTQYF.

This chain uses TRBV30 with TRBJ1-1; D may be TRBD1 (6 bases). In germline, CDR1 is GTSNPN, CDR2 SVGIG (reference sequence). Trimming took off 8 bases at V and 4 bases at J, with 14 bases between the two ends. This CDR3 is 12 amino acids long. The CDR3 nucleotides are TGTGCCCACTCGGGGGGGCTCACTGAAGCTTTCTTT. It codes for CAHSGGLTEAFF. Using reference TRBV30 and TRBJ1-1 for the parts outside the CDR3, the full variable domain is SQTIHQWPATLVQPVGSPLSLECTVEGTSNPNLYWYRQAAGRGLQLLFYSVGIGQISSEVPQNLSASRPQDRQFILSSKKLLLSDSGFYLCAHSGGLTEAFFGQGTRLTVV.

This clone is judged large. The CDR3: CSVWGTGVTYEQYF. CDR3 coding DNA: TGCAGCGTGTGGGGGACAGGCGTAACCTACGAGCAGTACTTC. The rearrangement links TRBV29-1 to TRBJ2-7; TRBD1 matches at 8 bases. The J segment lost 2 bases and the V segment lost 6 bases, leaving 9 bases of the junction unmatched. The germline CDR1 and CDR2 sequences are SQVTM and ANQGSEA. The length of the CDR3 is 14 residues.

The chain employs TRBV6-5 and TRBJ1-2; 10 bases fit TRBD1. J was trimmed by 5 bases and V by 6 bases; bases with no gene match: 6. Germline V gene lookup returns CDR1 MNHEY and CDR2 SVGAGI. This CDR3 has 14 amino acids. The CDR3 bases are TGTGCCAGCAGGGGGACAGGGGAAGGGTATGGCTACACCTTC. Amino acids: CASRGTGEGYGYTF.